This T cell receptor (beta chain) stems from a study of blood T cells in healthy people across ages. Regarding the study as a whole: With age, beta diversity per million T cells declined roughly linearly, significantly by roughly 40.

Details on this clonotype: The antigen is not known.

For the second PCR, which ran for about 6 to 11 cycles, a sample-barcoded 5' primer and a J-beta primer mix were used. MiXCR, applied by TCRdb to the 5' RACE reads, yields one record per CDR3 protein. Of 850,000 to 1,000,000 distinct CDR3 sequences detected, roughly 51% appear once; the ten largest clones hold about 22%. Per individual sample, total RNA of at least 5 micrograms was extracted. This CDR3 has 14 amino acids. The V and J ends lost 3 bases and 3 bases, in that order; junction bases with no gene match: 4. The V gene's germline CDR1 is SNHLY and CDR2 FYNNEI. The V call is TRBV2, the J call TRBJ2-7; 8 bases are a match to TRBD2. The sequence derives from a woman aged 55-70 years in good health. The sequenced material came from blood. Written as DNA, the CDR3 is TGTGCCAGCAGTGATATGCGGGAGGACTACGAGCAGTACTTC. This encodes CASSDMREDYEQYF.